What follows are 23 T cell receptor beta chains derived from one specimen sequenced in a study of T-cell memory formation after mild COVID-19. TCRdb analysed the 5' RACE reads with MiXCR anew, one entry per CDR3 protein. The table shows about 110,000 distinct CDR3 sequences, with approximately 15% occurring only once. The sample consisted of PBMCs or a T cell subset sorted from them (not recorded which). These receptors all come from an adult woman who had mild COVID-19 (a few samples of this study predate the infection). Cell type and time point are not known.

The rearrangement uses TRBV4-2 and TRBJ1-1; the match to TRBD1 covers 12 bases. V trimming: 0 bases; J trimming: 7 bases; junction bases outside the gene matches: 6. The length of the CDR3 is 16 residues. The germline V gene has CDR1 LGHNA and CDR2 YNFKEQ. DNA of the CDR3: TGTGCCAGCAGCCAAGAGGGACAGGGGGCGTCTATTGAAGCTTTCTTT. Translation gives CASSQEGQGASIEAFF.

The V gene is TRBV5-6, the J gene TRBJ2-7; 8 nucleotides align to TRBD1. With 4 bases clipped from V and 3 bases from J, the junction kept 9 bases outside the gene matches. CDR3 length: 15 residues. Germline V lookup: CDR1 SGHDT, CDR2 YYEEEE. Written as DNA, the CDR3 is TGTGCCAGCAGCCCGGGACAGGCGTTCGGCTACGAGCAGTACTTC. This translates into CASSPGQAFGYEQYF.

This clonotype occurred many times. The chain uses TRBV3-1 and TRBJ2-7; the match to TRBD1 covers 7 bases. Unmatched junction bases numbered 1, after V lost 3 bases and J lost 2 bases. CDR1 is LGHDT and CDR2 is YNNKEL in the germline V gene (reference sequence). The CDR3 covers 13 residues. CDR3: CASSQGQTYEQYF. CDR3 bases: TGTGCCAGCAGCCAGGGACAGACCTACGAGCAGTACTTC.

J is TRBJ1-2 and V is TRBV9; a possible D gene is TRBD1 (6 bases). V was trimmed by 2 bases and J by 2 bases, leaving 16 bases between them. The length of the CDR3 is 16 residues. Germline V gene sequence: CDR1 SGDLS, CDR2 YYNGEE. CDR3 DNA sequence: TGTGCCAGCAGCGTGGATAAAGGACAGATAAACTATGGCTACACCTTC. The encoded protein is CASSVDKGQINYGYTF.

The table lists this clonotype with a few counts. The chain joins TRBV7-6 to TRBJ2-2, with 14 bases aligning to TRBD2. Germline V gene sequence: CDR1 SGHVS, CDR2 FNYEAQ. The CDR3 length is 19 residues. V was pared by 4 bases and J by 0 bases, with 7 bases of the junction left unmatched. CDR3 sequence (DNA): TGTGCCAGCAGCTACCTGGGACTAGCGGGGGCTTCGAACACCGGGGAGCTGTTTTTT. It yields the protein CASSYLGLAGASNTGELFF.

The chain is built from TRBV27 and TRBJ1-4; 7 bases line up with TRBD1. V gave up 4 bases and J gave up 5 bases; unmatched junction bases: 10. CDR1 is MNHEY, CDR2 SMNVEV, per germline (reference sequence). The CDR3 has 16 amino acids. CDR3 nucleotide sequence: TGTGCCAGCAGTTCGAGGCAGGGGGGGAGAAATGAAAAACTGTTTTTT. The encoded protein is CASSSRQGGRNEKLFF.

The CDR3: CASSSLGDTVNTEAFF. CDR3 nucleotides: TGTGCCAGCAGCTCATTAGGGGACACCGTGAACACTGAAGCTTTCTTT. V and J are TRBV9 and TRBJ1-1; tentative D call: TRBD1 (6 bases). CDR1 is SGDLS and CDR2 is YYNGEE in the germline V gene. This CDR3 is 16 amino acids long. The ends were cut back, 4 bases at V and 0 bases at J, with 16 bases in the middle.

This clonotype was picked up a small number of times. The chain combines TRBV13 with TRBJ2-1; TRBD1 matches at 7 bases. This CDR3 is 15 amino acids long. Per germline, CDR1 PRHDT and CDR2 FYEKMQ (reference sequence). Trimming removed 0 bases from V and 3 bases from J; junction bases left unmatched: 2. The CDR3 loop reads CASSLGRQGYNEQFF. The CDR3 nucleotides are TGTGCCAGCAGCTTAGGGCGACAGGGCTACAATGAGCAGTTCTTC. The full variable domain, in which reference TRBV13 and TRBJ2-1 provide the parts outside the CDR3, is AAGVIQSPRHLIKEKRETATLKCYPIPRHDTVYWYQQGPGQDPQFLISFYEKMQSDKGSIPDRFSAQQFSDYHSELNMSSLELGDSALYFCASSLGRQGYNEQFFGPGTRLTVL.

V gene TRBV10-3 combines with J gene TRBJ2-7; TRBD2 aligns across 7 bases. The CDR3 has 12 amino acids. V shed 10 bases, J shed 2 bases, and the junction held 5 bases outside the gene matches. Germline CDR1 ENHRY, CDR2 SYGVKD. For the CDR3, the DNA is TGTGCCACTCTAGCGGCCACCTACGAGCAGTACTTC. Protein product: CATLAATYEQYF.

V and J are TRBV7-9 and TRBJ2-7; no reliable D call. V lost 4 bases and J lost 3, with 7 bases in between. The CDR3 is 12 amino acids. The germline V gene has CDR1 SEHNR and CDR2 FQNEAQ (reference sequence). In nucleotides, the CDR3 is TGTGCCAGCAGCTCGCCCCTCTACGAGCAGTACTTC. Its translation is CASSSPLYEQYF.

The chain combines TRBV7-9 with TRBJ2-1; 14 bases fit TRBD2. The V and J ends lost 6 bases and 2 bases, in that order; junction bases with no gene match: 3. The CDR3 loop spans 16 amino acids. From germline, CDR1 is SEHNR and CDR2 FQNEAQ (reference sequence). The CDR3 here is CASRWGLAGAYNEQFF. The CDR3 DNA reads as TGTGCCAGCAGATGGGGACTAGCGGGGGCCTACAATGAGCAGTTCTTC.

This clonotype was seen a few times. The chain couples TRBV6-2 or TRBV6-3 to TRBJ2-1, with 13 bases that match TRBD2. CDR3 size: 14 residues. In germline, CDR1 is MNHEY, CDR2 SVGEGT. CDR3 residues: CAATSGRARNEQFF. The CDR3, as DNA: TGTGCGGCCACTAGCGGGAGGGCCAGGAATGAGCAGTTCTTC.

By sample share, this clonotype is medium-sized. The V call is TRBV6-2 or TRBV6-3, the J call TRBJ2-7, with 9 bases that match TRBD1. Germline V CDR1 and CDR2: MNHEY, SVGEGT. After removal of 1 base from V and 5 bases from J, the junction contained 6 bases not matched to a gene. The length of the CDR3 is 15 residues. The CDR3 DNA is TGTGCCAGCAGTTACTATGGACAGGGGTACGACGAGCAGTACTTC. Its translation: CASSYYGQGYDEQYF.

For the CDR3, the DNA is TGCGCCAGCAGCTTGCAGGGGGTCAACCAAGAGACCCAGTACTTC. It encodes CASSLQGVNQETQYF. The chain combines TRBV5-1 with TRBJ2-5; 7 bases map to TRBD1. Germline V gives CDR1 SGHRS, CDR2 YFSETQ. The CDR3 sequence is 15 residues long. Germline trimming cut 1 base from V and 0 bases from J; bases unmatched to any gene: 3. Variable domain in full (rest from reference TRBV5-1 and TRBJ2-5): KAGVTQTPRYLIKTRGQQVTLSCSPISGHRSVSWYQQTPGQGLQFLFEYFSETQRNKGNFPGRFSGRQFSNSRSEMNVSTLELGDSALYLCASSLQGVNQETQYFGPGTRLLVL.

The table lists this clonotype with many counts. The J gene is TRBJ2-7, the V gene TRBV4-3; D gene uncertain. Germline V lookup: CDR1 LGHNA, CDR2 YSLEER. This CDR3 comprises 15 residues. Trimming shortened V by 0 bases and J by 1 base, and 10 bases separated the two germline ends. CDR3 residues: CASSQEPGESYEQYF. The DNA for the CDR3 is TGCGCCAGCAGCCAAGAACCCGGAGAGTCCTACGAGCAGTACTTC.

The rearrangement uses TRBV20-1 and TRBJ2-7; 8 bases align to TRBD1. Germline V gene data show CDR1 as DFQATT and CDR2 as SNEGSKA (reference sequence). CDR3 length equals 15 residues. With V trimmed by 6 bases and J by 4 bases, 14 bases remained unmatched. The CDR3 loop reads CSATDPGQDPYEQYF. The CDR3, as DNA: TGCAGTGCCACTGACCCGGGACAGGACCCATACGAGCAGTACTTC.

The chain combines TRBV29-1 with TRBJ2-7, with 7 bases fitting TRBD1. The trim removed 3 bases at V and 6 bases at J, leaving 5 bases unmatched. Germline CDR1 SQVTM, CDR2 ANQGSEA. There are 12 residues in the CDR3. The CDR3 region is CSVESGTAEQYF. The CDR3 bases are TGCAGCGTTGAGTCCGGGACAGCCGAGCAGTACTTC.

This clonotype was seen a few times. The CDR3: CASSLTGLGSYEQYF. The CDR3 DNA follows: TGCGCCAGCAGCTTGACGGGGTTGGGCTCCTACGAGCAGTACTTC. The chain links TRBV5-1 to TRBJ2-7, with D possibly being TRBD2 (5 bases). Germline V gene data show CDR1 as SGHRS and CDR2 as YFSETQ. The CDR3 totals 15 residues. The ends were cut back, 1 base at V and 0 bases at J, with 11 bases in the middle.

This chain uses TRBV9 with TRBJ1-1, with D tentatively TRBD1 (5 bases). The CDR3 contains 13 residues. Looked up from germline, CDR1 is SGDLS and CDR2 is YYNGEE. Between the trimmed V and J ends, which lost 0 bases and 4 bases, there was a span of 7 bases. The CDR3 here is CASSVGGFTEAFF. Here the CDR3 DNA reads TGTGCCAGCAGCGTAGGGGGGTTCACTGAAGCTTTCTTT.

This clonotype appeared a few times. The chain joins TRBV5-4 to TRBJ2-2; D unclear. Germline V gives CDR1 SGHNT, CDR2 YYREEE (reference sequence). The V gene lost 1 base and the J gene lost 6 bases, with 7 bases spanning the gap. The length of the CDR3 is 13 residues. CDR3 nucleotides: TGTGCCAGCAGCTTGTGGGGATCCGGGGAGCTGTTTTTT. This gives the protein CASSLWGSGELFF.

In its sample, this clonotype was seen a few times. The chain joins TRBV4-1 to TRBJ2-3, with TRBD2 matching 11 bases. Losses at the gene ends were 6 bases for V and 8 bases for J; bases not matched to a gene: 10. The CDR3 runs to 15 residues. The germline CDR1 and CDR2 sequences are MGHRA and YSYEKL. CDR3 loop: CASRAGLAAPGTQYF. CDR3 bases: TGCGCCAGCAGAGCGGGACTAGCGGCCCCGGGTACGCAGTATTTT.

This clonotype has a handful of counts. The chain carries TRBV12-3 or TRBV12-4 and TRBJ2-2, with D hard to call. V lost 6 bases to trimming and J lost 0 bases, with 23 bases between them. This CDR3 has 19 residues. CDR3 sequence: CASSPGFEAGNSNTGELFF. The DNA for the CDR3 is TGTGCCAGCAGCCCCGGCTTTGAGGCAGGAAACTCGAACACCGGGGAGCTGTTTTTT.

The rearrangement joins TRBV20-1 to TRBJ1-5; D perhaps matches TRBD1 (6 bases). Germline V lookup: CDR1 DFQATT, CDR2 SNEGSKA (reference sequence). Trimming pared 0 bases from V and 3 bases from J, leaving 15 bases between. This CDR3 has 16 residues. In nucleotides, the CDR3 is TGCAGTGCTAGAGATATGCGGGGGGCGGTCAATCAGCCCCAGCATTTT. This codes for CSARDMRGAVNQPQHF.